These 7 T cell receptor beta chains originate from one sample sequenced in a study of blood T cell repertoires in COVID-19 (dated by TCRdb to 2018 to 2021). Library method: the immunoSEQ multiplex PCR assay. TCRdb limited this immuneACCESS table to in-frame rearrangements with V and J called. A share of clones is missing; checked studies link under half to unresolved V genes, and the rest is unexplained. This sample comprises some 300,000 clones, around 86% of them detected only once. Around 1.2% of the sample comes from the top ten. The material sequenced was peripheral blood. All receptors derive from a man in his sixties or seventies with acute or convalescent COVID-19.

This clone was picked up one time. The V gene is TRBV6-5, the J gene TRBJ2-3; 9 bases agree with TRBD2. Losses at the gene ends were 4 bases for V and 5 bases for J; bases not matched to a gene: 7. Germline V gene data show CDR1 as MNHEY and CDR2 as SVGAGI. This CDR3 is 15 amino acids long. CDR3: CASSLFSSGGDTQYF. The CDR3 nucleotides are TGTGCCAGCAGTTTATTCAGTAGCGGGGGAGATACGCAGTATTTT.

The rearrangement joins TRBV20-1 to TRBJ2-7; perhaps TRBD1 as D (6 bases). In germline, CDR1 is DFQATT, CDR2 SNEGSKA (reference sequence). CDR3 length: 11 amino acids. V was shortened by 6 bases and J by 3 bases, with 9 bases between the two germline ends. The CDR3 region has the DNA TGCAGTGCGTTACAGGGCTACGAGCAGTACTTC. It encodes CSALQGYEQYF.

This clone was picked up one time. J is TRBJ2-7 and V is TRBV27, with a possible D match to TRBD2 (5 bases). V was clipped by 3 bases and J by 1 base, with 13 bases between them. Germline V gene sequence: CDR1 MNHEY, CDR2 SMNVEV (reference sequence). There are 15 residues in the CDR3. The CDR3 reads CASSFRPGDSYEQYF. For the CDR3, the DNA is TGTGCCAGCAGTTTCCGCCCCGGGGATTCCTACGAGCAGTACTTC.

The chain combines TRBV28 with TRBJ1-2; no reliable D call. Trimming took off 6 bases at V and 4 bases at J, with 15 bases between the two ends. Per the germline V gene, CDR1 is MDHEN and CDR2 is SYDVKM. The CDR3 is 14 amino acids. In nucleotides, the CDR3 is TGTGCCAGCAGCCCGAGGGAGGTGGGCTATGGCTACACCTTC. Translating it yields CASSPREVGYGYTF.

This sequence joins TRBV6-2 or TRBV6-3 and TRBJ1-5; a possible D gene is TRBD1 (6 bases). V gave up 5 bases and J gave up 5 bases, with 16 bases separating them. The CDR3 is made up of 15 amino acids. Germline CDR1 MNHEY, CDR2 SVGEGT. CDR3 residues: CASSNEQGSYQPQHF. The CDR3 DNA sequence: TGTGCCAGCAGTAACGAACAGGGCTCGTATCAGCCCCAGCATTTT.

CDR3 bases: TGTGCCAGCAGTGTGGGGCCTCTTACGGACAATGAGCAGTTCTTC. Translation: CASSVGPLTDNEQFF. This chain uses TRBV2 with TRBJ2-1; D may be TRBD1 (5 bases). V was cut by 4 bases and J by 5 bases, with 15 bases left in between. Germline loops: CDR1 SNHLY, CDR2 FYNNEI. The CDR3 consists of 15 residues. The full variable domain, rest sourced from reference TRBV2 and TRBJ2-1, is EPEVTQTPSHQVTQMGQEVILRCVPISNHLYFYWYRQILGQKVEFLVSFYNNEISEKSEIFDDQFSVERPDGSNFTLKIRSTKLEDSAMYFCASSVGPLTDNEQFFGPGTRLTVL.

This chain uses TRBV7-2 with TRBJ2-3; TRBD1 might be the D (6 bases). Trimming removed 4 bases at V and 7 bases at J, with 9 bases between. The germline V gene encodes CDR1 SGHTA and CDR2 FQGNSA. This CDR3 region has 12 residues. In nucleotides, the CDR3 is TGTGCCAGCAGCTCGGACAGTTATACGCAGTATTTT. As protein: CASSSDSYTQYF.